What follows are 15 T cell receptor beta chains derived from one specimen sequenced in a study of T cell responses to AZD1222 COVID-19 vaccine. Some clones are missing from TCRdb's copy, which holds only in-frame ones; the method was immunoSEQ multiplex PCR. The data hold 170,000 or so clones, with roughly nine tenths observed a single time. The input for sequencing was peripheral blood, taken on day 0 of AZD1222 vaccination. The receptors shown here come from an adult in good health.

V gene TRBV7-6 combines with J gene TRBJ1-2, with D tentatively TRBD1 (6 bases). CDR3 length: 15 residues. V was shortened by 6 bases and J by 6 bases, with 20 bases between the two germline ends. The germline gives CDR1 SGHVS, CDR2 FNYEAQ. This CDR3 is CASSPHREDFNGYTF. In DNA form, the CDR3 reads TGTGCCAGCAGTCCTCACAGGGAGGATTTCAATGGCTACACCTTC.

This clone appeared a single time. The V gene is TRBV4-3, the J gene TRBJ2-7, with D maybe TRBD1 (6 bases). This CDR3 is 15 amino acids long. Trimming stripped 0 bases from V and 2 bases from J, with 11 bases between. Germline CDR1 is LGHNA and CDR2 is YSLEER. CDR3 sequence (DNA): TGCGCCAGCAGCCAAGATCTGGACAGCGCCTACGAGCAGTACTTC. It is translated as CASSQDLDSAYEQYF.

The chain uses TRBV9 and TRBJ1-5, with 7 nucleotides matching TRBD1. V shed 4 bases, J shed 3 bases, and the junction held 7 bases outside the gene matches. This CDR3 has 15 amino acids. The germline V gene encodes CDR1 SGDLS and CDR2 YYNGEE. Here the CDR3 reads CASSKTGLNNQPQHF. CDR3 DNA sequence: TGTGCCAGCAGCAAGACAGGGTTGAACAATCAGCCCCAGCATTTT.

With regard to this clone: At the DNA level, this CDR3 is encoded by other sequences in the same sample as well. The CDR3 here is CASRGTVNTEAFF. CDR3 bases: TGTGCCAGCAGGGGGACAGTGAACACTGAAGCTTTCTTT. The J gene is TRBJ1-1, the V gene TRBV6-5, with TRBD1 matching 7 bases. CDR3 size: 13 residues. Germline CDR1 and CDR2: MNHEY and SVGAGI. V shed 6 bases, J shed 0 bases, and the junction held 1 base outside the gene matches.

V is TRBV28 and J is TRBJ2-5; a possible D gene is TRBD2 (6 bases). The V end was cut by 3 bases, the J end by 3 bases, with 14 bases between. Germline V gene sequence: CDR1 MDHEN, CDR2 SYDVKM. This CDR3 is 15 amino acids long. The CDR3, as DNA: TGTGCCAGCAGTTTGGGAGGTGGGGGAAAAGAGACCCAGTACTTC. Amino acids: CASSLGGGGKETQYF.

This chain connects TRBV11-2 to TRBJ2-5; 8 bases line up with TRBD2. Germline V gives CDR1 SGHAT, CDR2 FQNNGV. The CDR3 runs to 15 residues. Losses at the gene ends were 3 bases for V and 4 bases for J; bases not matched to a gene: 7. The CDR3 sequence: CASSLTGGPGETQYF. The DNA of the CDR3 is TGTGCCAGCAGCTTGACGGGGGGGCCGGGAGAGACCCAGTACTTC. Variable domain in full (rest from reference TRBV11-2 and TRBJ2-5): EAGVAQSPRYKIIEKRQSVAFWCNPISGHATLYWYQQILGQGPKLLIQFQNNGVVDDSQLPKDRFSAERLKGVDSTLKIQPAKLEDSAVYLCASSLTGGPGETQYFGPGTRLLVL.

The V call is TRBV10-3, the J call TRBJ1-4; TRBD1 is a possible D gene (6 bases). V gave up 9 bases and J gave up 4 bases, with 12 bases separating them. The germline V gene has CDR1 ENHRY and CDR2 SYGVKD. This CDR3 has 13 amino acids. In nucleotides, the CDR3 is TGTGCCATTCAGTCAGGGGTTAATGAAAAACTGTTTTTT. Translating gives CAIQSGVNEKLFF.

J is TRBJ1-3 and V is TRBV9; tentative D call: TRBD1 (6 bases). The CDR3 contains 17 residues. V was trimmed by 3 bases and J by 1 base, leaving 17 bases between them. Germline values: CDR1 SGDLS, CDR2 YYNGEE. The CDR3 region is CASSGPRGVTSGNTIYF. In DNA, the CDR3 is TGTGCCAGCAGCGGTCCGAGGGGGGTAACTTCTGGAAACACCATATATTTT.

CDR3 sequence reads: CASSSPPLGNTIYF. In DNA form, the CDR3 reads TGTGCCAGCAGTTCTCCCCCTCTAGGAAACACCATATATTTT. The rearrangement joins TRBV6-5 to TRBJ1-3, with D unresolved. CDR3 length: 14 amino acids. V was clipped by 4 bases and J by 4 bases, with 11 bases between them. CDR1 is MNHEY, CDR2 SVGAGI, per germline.

The chain recombines TRBV19 with TRBJ1-5, with 7 positions matching TRBD1. The CDR3 loop spans 15 amino acids. J was trimmed by 4 bases and V by 3 bases; bases with no gene match: 6. Germline V gene data show CDR1 as LNHDA and CDR2 as SQIVND (reference sequence). The CDR3 bases are TGTGCCAGTAGTATCCCCGACAGGGATAATCAGCCCCAGCATTTT. The encoded protein is CASSIPDRDNQPQHF.

This sequence joins TRBV28 and TRBJ1-1, with no clear D. The germline V gene encodes CDR1 MDHEN and CDR2 SYDVKM. Trimming stripped 10 bases from V and 3 bases from J, with 9 bases between. The CDR3 loop spans 11 amino acids. The CDR3 sequence: CATAGYTEAFF. The CDR3 DNA reads as TGTGCCACCGCGGGTTACACTGAAGCTTTCTTT.

The gene calls are TRBV6-6 and TRBJ1-5; no clear D. Germline V CDR1 and CDR2: MNHNY, SVGAGI (reference sequence). The CDR3 runs 13 residues. The ends were cut back, 6 bases at V and 4 bases at J, with 10 bases in the middle. The CDR3 spells CASSPTKNQPQHF. In nucleotides, the CDR3 is TGTGCCAGCAGCCCAACAAAGAATCAGCCCCAGCATTTT.

The CDR3 spells CASSSQGTGHNSPLHF. CDR3 DNA sequence: TGCGCCAGCAGCTCACAAGGGACAGGGCATAATTCACCCCTCCACTTT. This chain uses TRBV5-1 with TRBJ1-6; TRBD1 agrees at 9 bases. Unmatched junction bases numbered 6, after V lost 3 bases and J lost 5 bases. The CDR3 has 16 amino acids. CDR1 SGHRS and CDR2 YFSETQ come from the germline V gene.

The chain has TRBV28 and TRBJ2-1; D possibly corresponds to TRBD2 (5 bases). Trimming shortened V by 4 bases and J by 6 bases, and 10 bases separated the two germline ends. The CDR3 spans 13 residues. CDR1 MDHEN and CDR2 SYDVKM come from the germline V gene. DNA of the CDR3: TGTGCCAGCAGTTATGCAGGAGGCAATGAGCAGTTCTTC. Amino acid sequence: CASSYAGGNEQFF.

The chain employs TRBV19 and TRBJ2-7; possible D gene TRBD1, 5 bases. There are 15 residues in the CDR3. Trimming stripped 1 base from V and 6 bases from J, with 16 bases between. Germline V CDR1 and CDR2: LNHDA, SQIVND (reference sequence). This CDR3 reads CASSIGGTGGFEQYF. The CDR3 DNA sequence: TGTGCCAGTAGTATAGGGGGCACTGGCGGATTCGAGCAGTACTTC.